This passage covers 6 T cell receptor beta chains from one sample sequenced in a study of T-cell memory formation after mild COVID-19. TCRdb processed the 5' RACE reads anew with MiXCR; each CDR3 protein has one entry. The table records about 470,000 distinct CDR3 sequences, about 18% of them present only once. The sequencing input was PBMCs or a T cell subset sorted from them (not recorded which). The receptors stem from an adult woman who had mild COVID-19 (a few samples of this study predate the infection). Cell type and time point are not known.

This clonotype has only a few counts. The chain is built from TRBV2 and TRBJ1-6; D remains unclear. The V gene's germline CDR1 is SNHLY and CDR2 FYNNEI. The CDR3 is 14 amino acids. Trimming removed 6 bases at V and 6 bases at J, with 12 bases between. The CDR3, as DNA: TGTGCCAGCAGCCGCGCCCAGATTAATTCACCCCTCCACTTT. Its translation is CASSRAQINSPLHF.

This clonotype showed up just a few times. V gene TRBV12-3 or TRBV12-4 combines with J gene TRBJ2-2; TRBD2 aligns across 8 bases. V lost 5 bases, J lost 2 bases, and 1 base stayed unmatched. The CDR3 contains 14 residues. CDR3 amino acids: CASSRGGNTGELFF. In nucleotides, the CDR3 is TGTGCCAGCAGTCGGGGGGGTAACACCGGGGAGCTGTTTTTT.

The CDR3 DNA reads as TGCGCCAGCGGCCCATCTAGACGGACAGATACGCAGTATTTT. It yields the protein CASGPSRRTDTQYF. The chain recombines TRBV5-1 with TRBJ2-3; D unresolved. The CDR3 is made up of 14 amino acids. Trimming stripped 7 bases from V and 3 bases from J, with 15 bases between. Germline CDR1 is SGHRS and CDR2 is YFSETQ.

The chain uses TRBV12-3 or TRBV12-4 and TRBJ1-2; possibly TRBD1 for D (5 bases). The CDR3 totals 15 residues. Trimming shortened V by 4 bases and J by 4 bases, and 16 bases separated the two germline ends. This chain's CDR3 is CASSSRDESIYGYTF. CDR3 bases: TGTGCCAGCAGTTCTCGGGACGAATCTATCTATGGCTACACCTTC.

This sequence joins TRBV12-3 or TRBV12-4 and TRBJ2-1; either TRBD1 or TRBD2 may fit D (6 bases each). V dropped 5 bases and J dropped 6 bases, with 23 bases sitting between them. The CDR3 consists of 17 residues. The chain's CDR3 is CASSPRRGRGGRNEQFF. In nucleotides, the CDR3 is TGTGCCAGCAGTCCCAGGAGGGGCAGGGGCGGACGCAATGAGCAGTTCTTC.

This clonotype came up many times. J is TRBJ2-7 and V is TRBV4-3; tentatively, D is TRBD1 (5 bases). CDR1 LGHNA and CDR2 YSLEER come from the germline V gene. Trimming stripped 2 bases from V and 7 bases from J, with 15 bases between. The CDR3 length is 14 residues. The CDR3 sequence: CASSQFQGDGEQYF. Here the CDR3 DNA reads TGCGCCAGCAGCCAATTCCAAGGGGATGGGGAGCAGTACTTC.